The rows below give T cell receptor beta chains drawn from one sample of a study of CXCR3-negative and CXCR3-positive naive CD8 T cells. TCRdb reprocessed the 5' RACE reads and keeps a single row for each CDR3 protein, giving no DNA. The sample table sets out some 130,000 distinct CDR3 sequences. The sample consisted of naive CXCR3- CD8+ T cells from blood. The receptors were sampled from a human donor in good health. Some clones in this sample may be carry-over from other donors' samples. CDR3s include the opening cysteine and the closing phenylalanine or tryptophan. The order of the fields is V gene, J gene, CDR3 protein.

>TRBV29-1|TRBJ2-7
CSVATGISYEQYF
>TRBV4-1|TRBJ2-7
CASSQMVFHEQYF
>TRBV27|TRBJ1-6
CASSLGAYSPLHF
>TRBV28|TRBJ2-7
CASSLWISSYEQYF
>TRBV4-1|TRBJ2-3
CASSQADTQYF
>TRBV12-3/TRBV12-4|TRBJ2-3
CASSSGQGGNF
>TRBV19|TRBJ1-1
CASVLGPLNTEAFF
>TRBV7-6|TRBJ2-7
CASSFGTGPYEQYF
>TRBV29-1|TRBJ2-2
CSVESQGTVAGELFF
>TRBV3-1|TRBJ2-1
CASSPRTSGNEQFF
>TRBV29-1|TRBJ2-7
CSVRASSTGGSVVGYEQYF
>TRBV21-1|TRBJ1-4
CASSKSRTENEKLFF
>TRBV10-2|TRBJ2-1
CASRWGPPPREQFF
>TRBV15|TRBJ2-5
CATSISRGFETQYF
>TRBV7-9|TRBJ2-7
CASSLAGTHYEQYF
>TRBV5-1|TRBJ2-7
CASSARDREYEQYF
>TRBV7-9|TRBJ2-2
CASSLGRTGELFF
>TRBV29-1|TRBJ2-2
CSVEQNTGELFF
>TRBV7-9|TRBJ2-5
CASSLGLLAGDVPQYF
>TRBV4-1|TRBJ2-3
CASSQEARAGTDTQYF
>TRBV6-5|TRBJ2-7
CASSYPGIHEQYF
>TRBV4-1|TRBJ2-1
CASSQEGGSGNEQFF
>TRBV7-3|TRBJ2-1
CASSFGTGGYNEQFF
>TRBV6-5|TRBJ1-3
CASSTTGNTIYF
>TRBV7-9|TRBJ2-7
CASSYRQGAYEQYF
>TRBV25-1|TRBJ2-5
CASSDLAEQETQYF
>TRBV20-1|TRBJ2-1
CSARGLATAYNEQFF
>TRBV15|TRBJ1-4
CATSRTQGFNEKLFF
>TRBV5-8|TRBJ2-1
CGSIPEDWNEQFF
>TRBV5-1|TRBJ1-1
CASSLAPGTEAFF
>TRBV12-3/TRBV12-4|TRBJ2-5
CASSLLLAGAETQYF
>TRBV12-3/TRBV12-4|TRBJ2-2
CASSLQTGIGELFF
>TRBV28|TRBJ2-3
CASSPAAGVMSTDTQYF
>TRBV7-9|TRBJ2-1
CASSSTGLAGGSYNEQFF
>TRBV12-3/TRBV12-4|TRBJ2-7
CASKSLLGDEQYF
>TRBV6-6|TRBJ2-1
CASSFGGRYEQFF
>TRBV28|TRBJ2-5
CASSTGGAGQETQYF
>TRBV27|TRBJ2-7
CASSLRESSYEQYF
>TRBV15|TRBJ2-7
CATSRVSGAPPYEQYF
>TRBV7-2|TRBJ2-1
CASRTGTGIYNEQFF
>TRBV20-1|TRBJ2-1
CSAGKYNEQFF
>TRBV19|TRBJ1-5
CASTQDSDSNQPQHF
>TRBV9|TRBJ2-7
CASSASGQRSYEQYF
>TRBV4-1|TRBJ2-5
CASSSLATGAPGETQYF
>TRBV7-3|TRBJ1-1
CASSSGQNTEAFF
>TRBV28|TRBJ1-1
CASSLHRDTEAFF
>TRBV7-8|TRBJ1-4
CASSLRDSPNEKLFF
>TRBV4-1|TRBJ2-1
CASSQEPGLAGGSYNEQFF
>TRBV12-3/TRBV12-4|TRBJ2-1
CASRSSGLAGTGEQFF
>TRBV12-3/TRBV12-4|TRBJ1-1
CASGLNRATEAFF
>TRBV6-2/TRBV6-3|TRBJ1-5
CASSQDIENQPQHF
>TRBV29-1|TRBJ2-5
CSVKRTDRDQETQYF
>TRBV20-1|TRBJ2-1
CSARGARGTSGRVEQFF